Listed below are T cell receptor beta chains from one sample, sequenced in a study of blood T cell repertoires in COVID-19. Produced via immunoSEQ multiplex PCR; TCRdb's table is partial and in-frame only. The sample yields over 85,000 clones, around four fifths seen once. Material: peripheral blood. The receptors stem from a man aged 35-49 years with active or convalescent COVID-19. The CDR3 runs from the conserved cysteine through the conserved F or W. The order of the fields is clone size, J gene, V gene, D gene, CDR3 DNA, CDR3 protein. The D gene is left open where the match is weak. The listing skips clone size in some rows; elsewhere it reads once, few, many or a size class.

abundance: .; j_gene: TRBJ2-2; v_gene: TRBV6-5; d_gene: TRBD1; CDR3nt: TGTGCCAGCAGACGGACAGGGGGCGATGTCGGGGAGCTGTTTTTT; CDR3aa: CASRRTGGDVGELFF
abundance: .; j_gene: TRBJ2-5; v_gene: TRBV7-7; d_gene: .; CDR3nt: TGTGCTAGCAGCACCGGACAGGGAGGGGAGACCCAGTACTTC; CDR3aa: CASSTGQGGETQYF
abundance: few; j_gene: TRBJ2-3; v_gene: TRBV7-3; d_gene: TRBD2; CDR3nt: TGTGCCAGCAGCTTTTTGGGACTAGAAGGGGATACGCAGTATTTT; CDR3aa: CASSFLGLEGDTQYF
abundance: few; j_gene: TRBJ2-7; v_gene: TRBV3-1/TRBV3-2; d_gene: TRBD2; CDR3nt: TGTGCCAGCAGCCAAGGACTTGTGGCGGGGGGGGCCTACGAGCAGTACTTC; CDR3aa: CASSQGLVAGGAYEQYF
abundance: .; j_gene: TRBJ1-1; v_gene: TRBV12-5; d_gene: .; CDR3nt: TGTGCTAGTGGTCCCCAGGGATTGAACACTGAAGCTTTCTTT; CDR3aa: CASGPQGLNTEAFF
abundance: .; j_gene: TRBJ1-3; v_gene: TRBV5-1; d_gene: TRBD1; CDR3nt: TGCGCCAGCAGCTTGGACTACAGGGGCTCTGGAAACACCATATATTTT; CDR3aa: CASSLDYRGSGNTIYF
abundance: .; j_gene: TRBJ2-7; v_gene: TRBV3-1/TRBV3-2; d_gene: TRBD2; CDR3nt: TGTGCCAGCAGCCAAGCTAGGCGGGGGGCGGCCTACGAGCAGTACTTC; CDR3aa: CASSQARRGAAYEQYF
abundance: .; j_gene: TRBJ1-2; v_gene: TRBV6-2/TRBV6-3; d_gene: .; CDR3nt: TGTGCCAGCAGTCCGATTCTGACAGCAGCTAACTATGGCTACACCTTC; CDR3aa: CASSPILTAANYGYTF
abundance: .; j_gene: TRBJ1-1; v_gene: TRBV19; d_gene: .; CDR3nt: TGTGCCAGTAGTACCGACAGCTACACTGAAGCTTTCTTT; CDR3aa: CASSTDSYTEAFF
abundance: few; j_gene: TRBJ2-3; v_gene: TRBV2; d_gene: .; CDR3nt: TGTGCCAGCGGCAGAGAGGCGGGGGCTCCCACAGATACGCAGTATTTT; CDR3aa: CASGREAGAPTDTQYF
abundance: .; j_gene: TRBJ2-3; v_gene: TRBV14; d_gene: TRBD2; CDR3nt: TGTGCCAGCAGCGGCTACCGGGGGGGCCTGAGCACAGATACGCAGTATTTT; CDR3aa: CASSGYRGGLSTDTQYF
abundance: .; j_gene: TRBJ2-2; v_gene: TRBV10-3; d_gene: TRBD2; CDR3nt: TGTGCCATCAGGGGAAGCGGGGACACCGGGGAGCTGTTTTTT; CDR3aa: CAIRGSGDTGELFF
abundance: .; j_gene: TRBJ1-2; v_gene: TRBV10-3; d_gene: TRBD1; CDR3nt: TGTGCCACACGACAGGGGTTTGTCTATGGCTACACCTTC; CDR3aa: CATRQGFVYGYTF
abundance: .; j_gene: TRBJ1-1; v_gene: TRBV10-1; d_gene: TRBD1; CDR3nt: TGCGCCAGCAGTGAGTCCCGGACAGGCGGAGGGGGCACTGAAGCTTTCTTT; CDR3aa: CASSESRTGGGGTEAFF
abundance: few; j_gene: TRBJ2-7; v_gene: TRBV7-2; d_gene: .; CDR3nt: TGTGCCAGCAGCTTATATGGCTCCCCCTCCTACGAGCAGTACTTC; CDR3aa: CASSLYGSPSYEQYF
abundance: .; j_gene: TRBJ2-7; v_gene: TRBV23-1; d_gene: .; CDR3nt: TGCGCCAGCACCCCTACAGGGACCTACGAGCAGTACTTC; CDR3aa: CASTPTGTYEQYF
abundance: .; j_gene: TRBJ1-2; v_gene: TRBV6-2/TRBV6-3; d_gene: TRBD1; CDR3nt: TGTGCCAGCAGTGACCCCGGGACAGGGGAAGGCTACACCTTC; CDR3aa: CASSDPGTGEGYTF
abundance: .; j_gene: TRBJ1-5; v_gene: TRBV21-1; d_gene: .; CDR3nt: TGTGCCAGCAGCAAGAGTGACGGGAGCAATCAGCCCCAGCATTTT; CDR3aa: CASSKSDGSNQPQHF
abundance: .; j_gene: TRBJ2-5; v_gene: TRBV7-2; d_gene: .; CDR3nt: TGTGCCAGCAGCTTCGCGGGGTGGGAGACCCAGTACTTC; CDR3aa: CASSFAGWETQYF
abundance: .; j_gene: TRBJ1-5; v_gene: TRBV10-3; d_gene: .; CDR3nt: TGTGCCACCTCCGCGCGGGAGGGAGATAGCAATCAGCCCCAGCATTTT; CDR3aa: CATSAREGDSNQPQHF
abundance: .; j_gene: TRBJ2-5; v_gene: TRBV7-6; d_gene: TRBD2; CDR3nt: TGTGCCAGCAGCTTCCGGACTAGCGGGGGTGAGACCCAGTACTTC; CDR3aa: CASSFRTSGGETQYF
abundance: .; j_gene: TRBJ2-6; v_gene: TRBV30; d_gene: TRBD1; CDR3nt: TGTGCCTGGAGTACTTCACAGGGGGTTGATTCTCTGGGTGCCAACGTCCTGACTTTC; CDR3aa: CAWSTSQGVDSLGANVLTF
abundance: .; j_gene: TRBJ2-7; v_gene: TRBV12-3/TRBV12-4; d_gene: .; CDR3nt: TGTGCCAGCAGTTCCGGGGGCTACGAGCAGTACTTC; CDR3aa: CASSSGGYEQYF
abundance: .; j_gene: TRBJ1-1; v_gene: TRBV9; d_gene: .; CDR3nt: TGTGCCAGCAGCCAGCTCGGAGGGACTGAAGCTTTCTTT; CDR3aa: CASSQLGGTEAFF
abundance: few; j_gene: TRBJ1-1; v_gene: TRBV6-5; d_gene: TRBD1; CDR3nt: TGTGCCAGCAGGGGACAGGGGGCAGGGGACACTGAAGCTTTCTTT; CDR3aa: CASRGQGAGDTEAFF
abundance: .; j_gene: TRBJ2-5; v_gene: TRBV2; d_gene: TRBD2; CDR3nt: TGTGCCAGCACGGGGGGGCGGCGAGAGACCCAGTACTTC; CDR3aa: CASTGGRRETQYF
abundance: .; j_gene: TRBJ1-2; v_gene: TRBV5-1; d_gene: TRBD1; CDR3nt: TGCGCCAGCAGCCAGACAGGGGACTATGGCTACACCTTC; CDR3aa: CASSQTGDYGYTF
abundance: .; j_gene: TRBJ1-4; v_gene: TRBV15; d_gene: .; CDR3nt: TGTGCCACCAGCCCTAAGAGGGACTTTATACTGTTTTTT; CDR3aa: CATSPKRDFILFF
abundance: .; j_gene: TRBJ1-1; v_gene: TRBV2; d_gene: .; CDR3nt: TGTGCCAGCAGTGAAGCGAGGACACCTGGTGAAGCTTTCTTT; CDR3aa: CASSEARTPGEAFF
abundance: .; j_gene: TRBJ2-7; v_gene: TRBV15; d_gene: .; CDR3nt: TGTGCCACCAGCAGAGATCGACAGGTAGGCGAGCAGTACTTC; CDR3aa: CATSRDRQVGEQYF
abundance: .; j_gene: TRBJ2-5; v_gene: TRBV9; d_gene: .; CDR3nt: TGTGCCAGCAGCGTAGCTGAATCCCGGGGCCAAGAGACCCAGTACTTC; CDR3aa: CASSVAESRGQETQYF
abundance: many; j_gene: TRBJ2-7; v_gene: TRBV7-2; d_gene: .; CDR3nt: TGTGCCAGCACCCCCGGAGGGTACGAGCAGTACTTC; CDR3aa: CASTPGGYEQYF
abundance: .; j_gene: TRBJ2-5; v_gene: TRBV25-1; d_gene: .; CDR3nt: TGTGCCAGCGGGGGCAGCCAAGAGACCCAGTACTTC; CDR3aa: CASGGSQETQYF
abundance: .; j_gene: TRBJ1-1; v_gene: TRBV6-1; d_gene: .; CDR3nt: TGTGCCAGCAGTGAAGGACGGGTGAACACTGAAGCTTTCTTT; CDR3aa: CASSEGRVNTEAFF
abundance: .; j_gene: TRBJ1-2; v_gene: TRBV25-1; d_gene: TRBD1; CDR3nt: TGTGCCAGCAGTGGACAGGGGAAGGACTATGGCTACACCTTC; CDR3aa: CASSGQGKDYGYTF
abundance: .; j_gene: TRBJ2-7; v_gene: TRBV7-9; d_gene: TRBD1; CDR3nt: TGTGCCAGCAGCTTAGGACAGGGGAACGAGCAGTACTTC; CDR3aa: CASSLGQGNEQYF
abundance: few; j_gene: TRBJ2-7; v_gene: TRBV10-3; d_gene: TRBD1; CDR3nt: TGTGCCACCGCGGACAGGAGCTTCTCCTACGAGCAGTACTTC; CDR3aa: CATADRSFSYEQYF
abundance: .; j_gene: TRBJ2-2; v_gene: TRBV19; d_gene: TRBD1; CDR3nt: TGTGCCAGTACGTACTCGGGACAGGGCAACGGGGAGCTGTTTTTT; CDR3aa: CASTYSGQGNGELFF
abundance: .; j_gene: TRBJ1-2; v_gene: TRBV3-1/TRBV3-2; d_gene: .; CDR3nt: TGTGCCAGCAGCCTCTCGTGGCAGACATCTTATGGCTACACCTTC; CDR3aa: CASSLSWQTSYGYTF